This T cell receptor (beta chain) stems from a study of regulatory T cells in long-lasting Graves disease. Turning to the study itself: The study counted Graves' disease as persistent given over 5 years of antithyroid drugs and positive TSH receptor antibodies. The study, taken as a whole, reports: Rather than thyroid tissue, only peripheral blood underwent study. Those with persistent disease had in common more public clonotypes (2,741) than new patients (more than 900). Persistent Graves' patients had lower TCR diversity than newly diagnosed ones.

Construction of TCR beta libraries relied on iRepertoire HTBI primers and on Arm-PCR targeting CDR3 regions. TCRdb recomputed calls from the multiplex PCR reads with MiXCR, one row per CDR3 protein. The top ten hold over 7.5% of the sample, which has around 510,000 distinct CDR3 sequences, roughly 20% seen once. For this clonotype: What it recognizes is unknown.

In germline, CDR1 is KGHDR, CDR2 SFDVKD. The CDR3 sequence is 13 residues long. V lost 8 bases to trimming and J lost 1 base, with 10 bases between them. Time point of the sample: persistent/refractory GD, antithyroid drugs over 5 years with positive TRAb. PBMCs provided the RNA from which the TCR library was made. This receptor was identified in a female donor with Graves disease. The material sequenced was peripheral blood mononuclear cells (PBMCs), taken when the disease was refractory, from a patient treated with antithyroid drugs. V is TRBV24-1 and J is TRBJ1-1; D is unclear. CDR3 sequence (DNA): TGTGCCACCATAGATGGACCGAACACTGAAGCTTTCTTT. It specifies CATIDGPNTEAFF.